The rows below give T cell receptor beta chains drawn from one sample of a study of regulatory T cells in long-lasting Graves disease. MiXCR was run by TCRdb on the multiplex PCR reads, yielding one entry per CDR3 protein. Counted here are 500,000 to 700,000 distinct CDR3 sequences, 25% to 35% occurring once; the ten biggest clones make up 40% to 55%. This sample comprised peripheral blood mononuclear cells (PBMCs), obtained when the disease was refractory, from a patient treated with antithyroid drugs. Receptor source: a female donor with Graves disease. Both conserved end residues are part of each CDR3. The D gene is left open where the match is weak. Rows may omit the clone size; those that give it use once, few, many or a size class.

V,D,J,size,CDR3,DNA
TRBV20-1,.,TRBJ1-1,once,CSAATGNMNTEAFF,TGCAGTGCTGCCACAGGGAACATGAACACTGAAGCTTTCTTT
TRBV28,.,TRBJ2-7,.,CASSFSRSSYEQYF,TGTGCCAGCAGTTTCAGCAGGAGCTCCTACGAGCAGTACTTC
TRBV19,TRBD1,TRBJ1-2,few,CASSTTGDNYGYTF,TGTGCCAGTAGTACTACAGGGGACAACTATGGCTACACCTTC
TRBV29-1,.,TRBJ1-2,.,CSVAMARSGYTF,TGCAGCGTTGCGATGGCCAGGAGTGGCTACACCTTC
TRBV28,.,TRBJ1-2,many,CASSFQGPTYGYTF,TGTGCCAGCAGTTTCCAGGGGCCAACCTATGGCTACACCTTC
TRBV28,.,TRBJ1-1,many,CASTSDAVWTEAFF,TGTGCCAGCACCTCCGACGCCGTTTGGACTGAAGCTTTCTTT
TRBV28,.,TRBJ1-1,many,CASSPPGRDTEAFF,TGTGCCAGCAGTCCACCGGGACGGGACACTGAAGCTTTCTTT
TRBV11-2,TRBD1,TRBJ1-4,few,CASSSRTGGNEKLFF,TGTGCCAGCAGCTCCCGGACAGGGGGTAATGAAAAACTGTTTTTT
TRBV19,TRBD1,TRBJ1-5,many,CASSTRQGGNQPQHF,TGTGCCAGCAGCACACGACAGGGCGGTAATCAGCCCCAGCATTTT
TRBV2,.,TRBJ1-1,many,CASSPKDWNTEAFF,TGTGCCAGCAGTCCCAAGGACTGGAACACTGAAGCTTTCTTT
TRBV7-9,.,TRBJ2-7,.,CASSPRSTPYEQYF,TGTGCCAGCAGCCCCCGCTCTACCCCTTACGAGCAGTACTTC
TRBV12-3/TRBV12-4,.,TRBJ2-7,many,CASSSRDLSYEQYF,TGTGCCAGCAGTTCCCGGGACCTCTCCTACGAGCAGTACTTC
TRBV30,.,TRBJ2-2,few,CAWMYTGELFF,TGTGCCTGGATGTACACCGGGGAGCTGTTTTTT
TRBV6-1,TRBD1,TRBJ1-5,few,CASRQGLVQPQHF,TGTGCCAGTAGACAGGGGTTAGTCCAGCCCCAGCATTTT
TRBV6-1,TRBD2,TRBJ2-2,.,CASSMGLAGDTGELFF,TGTGCCAGCAGTATGGGACTAGCGGGCGACACCGGGGAGCTGTTTTTT
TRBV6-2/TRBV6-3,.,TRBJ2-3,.,CASKEGAGTQYF,TGTGCCAGCAAGGAGGGTGCGGGTACGCAGTATTTT
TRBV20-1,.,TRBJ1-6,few,CSATPTYNSPLHF,TGCAGTGCTACCCCGACCTATAATTCACCCCTCCACTTT
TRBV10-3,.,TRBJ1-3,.,CAIGTNSGNTIYF,TGTGCCATAGGGACAAACTCTGGAAACACCATATATTTT
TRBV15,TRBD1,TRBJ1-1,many,CATSPVTGGRPEAFF,TGTGCCACCAGCCCTGTGACAGGGGGCCGACCTGAAGCTTTCTTT
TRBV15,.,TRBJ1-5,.,CATSSGTLPNQPQHF,TGTGCCACCAGCAGCGGGACGCTCCCTAATCAGCCCCAGCATTTT
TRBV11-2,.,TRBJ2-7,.,CASSSQGTTYEQYF,TGTGCCAGCAGCTCACAGGGAACCACCTACGAGCAGTACTTC
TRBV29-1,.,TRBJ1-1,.,CSVDKGDTEAFF,TGCAGCGTTGATAAGGGGGACACTGAAGCTTTCTTT
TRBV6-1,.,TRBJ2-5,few,CASMGWGETQYF,TGTGCCAGCATGGGCTGGGGAGAGACCCAGTACTTC
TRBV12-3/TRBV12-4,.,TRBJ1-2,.,CASSLQPAYGYTF,TGTGCCAGCAGTTTACAGCCTGCCTATGGCTACACCTTC
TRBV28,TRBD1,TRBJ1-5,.,CASSLVRDRGRWGNQPQHF,TGTGCCAGCAGTTTAGTCCGGGACAGGGGGCGCTGGGGCAATCAGCCCCAGCATTTT
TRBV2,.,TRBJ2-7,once,CASSKTSDRASYEQYF,TGTGCCAGCAGCAAGACCTCGGACAGAGCTTCATACGAGCAGTACTTC
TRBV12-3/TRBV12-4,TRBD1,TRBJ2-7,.,CASSYPRDRESYEQYF,TGTGCCAGCAGTTACCCCCGGGACAGGGAATCCTACGAGCAGTACTTC
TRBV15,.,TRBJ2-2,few,CATSRARSGELFF,TGTGCCACCAGCAGAGCCCGGTCCGGGGAGCTGTTTTTT
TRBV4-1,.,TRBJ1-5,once,CASTTRDSNQPQHF,TGCGCCAGCACCACCAGGGATAGCAATCAGCCCCAGCATTTT
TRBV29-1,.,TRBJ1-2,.,CSVDRGSGYTF,TGCAGCGTTGACCGGGGCTCTGGCTACACCTTC
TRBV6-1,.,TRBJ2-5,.,CAIQGNSQETQYF,TGTGCCATCCAGGGGAACAGTCAAGAGACCCAGTACTTC
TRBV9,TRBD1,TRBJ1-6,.,CASSVDRDSPLHF,TGTGCCAGCAGCGTGGACAGGGACTCACCCCTCCACTTT
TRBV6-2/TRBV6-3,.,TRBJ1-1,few,CASSYTRVGTEAFF,TGTGCCAGCAGTTACACCAGGGTTGGGACTGAAGCTTTCTTT
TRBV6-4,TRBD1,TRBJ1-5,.,CASSESGGVQPQHF,TGTGCCAGCAGTGAATCAGGGGGCGTCCAGCCCCAGCATTTT
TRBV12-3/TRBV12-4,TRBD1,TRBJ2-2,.,CASSPQTGWTGELFF,TGTGCCAGCAGTCCTCAGACAGGGTGGACCGGGGAGCTGTTTTTT
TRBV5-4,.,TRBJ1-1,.,CASSRGIEAFF,TGTGCCAGCAGCCGAGGGATTGAAGCTTTCTTT
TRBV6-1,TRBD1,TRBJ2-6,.,CASSADRVGANVLTF,TGTGCCAGCAGTGCGGACAGGGTTGGGGCCAACGTCCTGACTTTC
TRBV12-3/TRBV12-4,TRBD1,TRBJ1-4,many,CASSNPGQGYEKLFF,TGTGCCAGCAGTAACCCGGGACAGGGTTACGAAAAACTGTTTTTT
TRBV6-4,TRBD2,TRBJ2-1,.,CAIGLGADEQFF,TGTGCCATCGGACTAGGGGCTGATGAGCAGTTCTTC
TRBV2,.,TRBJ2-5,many,CATSDGTYQETQYF,TGTGCCACGTCGGACGGGACTTACCAAGAGACCCAGTACTTC
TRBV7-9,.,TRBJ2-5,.,CASSSAIADQETQYF,TGTGCCAGCAGCTCGGCGATAGCGGACCAAGAGACCCAGTACTTC
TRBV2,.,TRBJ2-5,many,CASSEASGLETQYF,TGTGCCAGCAGTGAAGCTAGCGGACTAGAGACCCAGTACTTC
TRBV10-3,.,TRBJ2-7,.,CAISESGGPYEQYF,TGTGCCATCAGTGAGTCGGGGGGTCCCTACGAGCAGTACTTC
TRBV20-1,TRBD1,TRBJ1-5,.,CSAIPLGDRANQPQHF,TGCAGTGCTATTCCCTTAGGGGACAGGGCAAATCAGCCCCAGCATTTT
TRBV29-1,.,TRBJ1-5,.,CSVRAGENQPQHF,TGCAGCGTCCGAGCAGGGGAAAATCAGCCCCAGCATTTT